The TCR beta chain described here comes from a study of control samples from healthy donors and cancer patients. The CDR3 has 17 residues. V was clipped by 2 bases and J by 1 base; unmatched bases: 1. Germline-derived CDR1 and CDR2 are SEHNR and FQNEAQ (reference sequence). Clones were sequenced by immunoSEQ multiplex PCR, and TCRdb holds only the in-frame ones, with some missing. The sample has 90,000 to 110,000 clones; approximately 90% are singletons. The rearrangement joins TRBV7-9 to TRBJ2-3; 15 bases map to TRBD2. This TCR was recovered from a human donor in good health. The donor label of this sample is uncertain. Sequencing used blood. Written as DNA, the CDR3 is TGTGCCAGCAGCTTATGGACTAGCGGGGGGGGCACAGATACGCAGTATTTT. This encodes CASSLWTSGGGTDTQYF.